This T cell receptor (beta chain) emerged from a study of human T cells and chemical hapten exposure (dated by TCRdb to 2020 to 2023). About the full investigation: For sensitization, 2% DPC in acetone was applied to a roughly 2 cm by roughly 2 cm area of upper inner arm skin. This study followed changes in the peripheral blood TCR repertoire in vivo during primary and secondary sensitization of alopecia patients to the hapten diphenylcyclopropenone (DPC). Patch testing on the upper back used Finn chambers containing 0.01% DPC, with scoring done after 6 days according to International Contact Dermatitis Research Group standards. The mostly female patient cohort included alopecia areata with under or over 50% scalp involvement, alopecia totalis and alopecia universalis. Libraries were combined into a pool for sequencing, and differences in TCR yield between samples came mainly from small differences in library volumes within the pool. Throughout the approximately 22-week study period, patients were also given weekly therapeutic DPC doses on the scalp. Blood for TCR sequencing was provided by twenty-nine alopecia patients at one to four time points (pre-sensitization, 2, 6 and 24 weeks). Blood samples were taken from patients before sensitization (week 0) and at 2, 6 and about 24 weeks after DPC sensitization.

This clonotype appeared a few times. The antigen it binds to is not known. No base qualities exist here, and no much larger clone lies one base off it. Counted from cysteine to phenylalanine, this CDR3 has 14 amino acids. The read is trimmed to its CDR3 DNA, 42 bases read in frame from base 1. V is clipped by 5 bases and J by 3 bases, and the sequence between their germline boundaries is 10 bases long. The time point tag for this specimen amounts to: pre-sensitization, week 0. What the treatment or condition label conveys for this sample: therapeutic diphenylcyclopropenone sensitization with weekly scalp DPC. At every patch-test visit, the blood draw took place before the patch test was put on. To be eligible, patients had to be aged 18 to 70, diagnosed with alopecia and judged suitable for DPC therapy, while pregnant patients were excluded. Total RNA was extracted from unfractionated whole blood that had been collected in Tempus Blood RNA tubes.

Libraries were prepared through RACE. Instrument used: NextSeq 500. Library preparation attached unique molecular identifiers to individual cDNA molecules for quantitative, reproducible TCR counting. Both TCR alpha and TCR beta chains were sequenced from each blood RNA sample. Per the source publication's procedure: A median of around 96,000 TCRs per sample was observed, with a range of 23,224 to 690,600. The Decombinator software suite was used to annotate V, J and CDR3 in the TCR reads. To make PS versus PT1 abundance plots, every sample was subsampled to the same number of TCRs (28,000). TCRs were defined as expanded if absent before sensitization and observed at least eight times at the 2-week time point. Starting from the raw public reads, TCRdb applied fastp trimming at Q25, assembled clones with MiXCR and retained in-frame beta chains. Each CDR3 protein gets just one entry, which takes the most common genes and DNA from the rows behind it. The V and J calls and clone size come from TCRdb's table, not from the authors' own analysis. The sample table lists 200,000 to 300,000 distinct CDR3 sequences, approximately 8.6% of them with a count of one. The top ten hold 2% to 2.5% of the sample.

The investigation overall reported the following: After repeated subsampling, changes were observed in the strength of the expansion versus patch-test correlation and in the threshold at which the correlation became significant. A positive correlation was found between the number of PT1 expanded TCRs and patch test score, with significance reached at thresholds 8, 16 and 32 but not 4. Alopecia, a presumed autoimmune disease, was present in all patients, so the immune response of the patients might differ from that of healthy individuals. Expanded TCRs formed significantly more large CDR3 similarity clusters than pre-sensitization or healthy control sets, consistent with antigen-driven responses. DPC sensitization did not change the number of TCRs with a frequency above 1 in 1000, and there was no evidence of changes in global repertoire structure.

The receptor comes from a woman aged 35 to 49 with alopecia areata. Some clones in this sample may be carry-over from other donors' samples. The sample was whole blood, taken in connection with sensitization to the hapten diphenylcyclopropenone (DPC). Recombination joined TRBV12-3 or TRBV12-4 with TRBJ2-2; the D region may be TRBD1 or TRBD2, each matching 5 bases equally. The DNA reads as follows: TGTGCCAGCAGTACCGGGACCTACACCGGGGAGCTGTTTTTT. Its translation is CASSTGTYTGELFF.